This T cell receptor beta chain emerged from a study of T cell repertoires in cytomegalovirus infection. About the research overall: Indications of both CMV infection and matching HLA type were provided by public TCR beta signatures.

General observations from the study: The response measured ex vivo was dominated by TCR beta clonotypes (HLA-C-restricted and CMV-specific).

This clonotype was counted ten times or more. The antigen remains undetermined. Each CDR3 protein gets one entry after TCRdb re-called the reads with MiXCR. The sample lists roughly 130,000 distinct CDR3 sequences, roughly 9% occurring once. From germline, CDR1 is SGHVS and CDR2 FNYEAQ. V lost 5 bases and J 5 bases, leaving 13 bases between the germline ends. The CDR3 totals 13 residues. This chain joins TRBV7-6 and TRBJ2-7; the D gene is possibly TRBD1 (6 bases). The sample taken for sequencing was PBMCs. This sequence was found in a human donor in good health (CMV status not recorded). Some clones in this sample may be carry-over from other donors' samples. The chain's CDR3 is CASSPQGIHEQYF. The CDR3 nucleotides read TGTGCCAGCAGCCCCCAGGGGATCCACGAGCAGTACTTC.